The rows below give T cell receptor beta chains drawn from one sample of a study of blood T cell repertoires in COVID-19. The repertoire was sequenced with immunoSEQ multiplex PCR; TCRdb's copy has only in-frame clones and lacks some. Of over 25,000 clones listed, 85% are singletons. Sequenced input: peripheral blood. The receptors were sampled from a human donor in a cohort sampled during active COVID-19. Each CDR3 is given with its conserved first and last residue. The order of the fields is D gene, J gene, V gene, clone size, CDR3 DNA, CDR3 protein. A D gene is named only where the DNA matches it firmly. Not all rows give a size; the values are once, few, many and, for expanded clones, a class.

d_call: TRBD1
j_call: TRBJ1-4
v_call: TRBV6-5
clone_size: NA
cdr3_nt: TGTGCCAGCAGGGGACAGACTAATGAAAAACTGTTTTTT
cdr3_aa: CASRGQTNEKLFF

d_call: TRBD1
j_call: TRBJ2-7
v_call: TRBV5-1
clone_size: once
cdr3_nt: TGCGCCAGCAGCTGGGACAGGGTTGGAGAGCAGTACTTC
cdr3_aa: CASSWDRVGEQYF

d_call: TRBD1
j_call: TRBJ1-4
v_call: TRBV6-6
clone_size: NA
cdr3_nt: TGTGCCAGCAGGCCGTCGGACAGGGCGGGCGAAAAACTGTTTTTT
cdr3_aa: CASRPSDRAGEKLFF

d_call: TRBD2
j_call: TRBJ2-5
v_call: TRBV15
clone_size: NA
cdr3_nt: TGTGCCACCAGCAGATCGGGGCTAGCGGGGGGGCCCGGAGAGACCCAGTACTTC
cdr3_aa: CATSRSGLAGGPGETQYF

d_call: TRBD1
j_call: TRBJ2-7
v_call: TRBV18
clone_size: NA
cdr3_nt: TGTGCCAGCTCACCTCGGGACAGGGCCTACGAGCAGTACTTC
cdr3_aa: CASSPRDRAYEQYF

d_call: NA
j_call: TRBJ1-2
v_call: TRBV29-1
clone_size: NA
cdr3_nt: TGCAGCGTTGACACTTCGTTTAACTATGGCTACACCTTC
cdr3_aa: CSVDTSFNYGYTF

d_call: NA
j_call: TRBJ2-1
v_call: TRBV11-3
clone_size: once
cdr3_nt: TGTGCCAGCAGCTTAGCGGCAGGGGTCCCCTACAATGAGCAGTTCTTC
cdr3_aa: CASSLAAGVPYNEQFF

d_call: NA
j_call: TRBJ2-7
v_call: TRBV4-1
clone_size: NA
cdr3_nt: TGCGCCAGCAGCCAAGAAGGGGGGGCGGCGATATTGACCTACGAGCAGTACTTC
cdr3_aa: CASSQEGGAAILTYEQYF

d_call: TRBD1
j_call: TRBJ2-3
v_call: TRBV6-2/TRBV6-3
clone_size: NA
cdr3_nt: TGTGCCAGCAGTCCGATTATCAGGGGGCGAAACCGCGCAGATACGCAGTATTTT
cdr3_aa: CASSPIIRGRNRADTQYF

d_call: NA
j_call: TRBJ2-5
v_call: TRBV5-6
clone_size: few
cdr3_nt: TGTGCCAGCAGCTTTAGTGAGACCCAGTACTTC
cdr3_aa: CASSFSETQYF

d_call: NA
j_call: TRBJ2-2
v_call: TRBV7-8
clone_size: NA
cdr3_nt: TGTGCCAGCAGCCTCACTGACAGTGTCACCGGGGAGCTGTTTTTT
cdr3_aa: CASSLTDSVTGELFF

d_call: TRBD1
j_call: TRBJ1-2
v_call: TRBV6-2/TRBV6-3
clone_size: NA
cdr3_nt: TGTGCCAGCAGTTTGGACAGGAGGGCCTATGGCTACACCTTC
cdr3_aa: CASSLDRRAYGYTF

d_call: NA
j_call: TRBJ1-2
v_call: TRBV28
clone_size: once
cdr3_nt: TGTGCCAGCAGCCGCTACTCTAACTATGGCTACACCTTC
cdr3_aa: CASSRYSNYGYTF

d_call: TRBD1
j_call: TRBJ2-7
v_call: TRBV18
clone_size: NA
cdr3_nt: TGTGCCAGCTCACCAGGGACAGGGCTCTACGAGCAGTACTTC
cdr3_aa: CASSPGTGLYEQYF

d_call: TRBD2
j_call: TRBJ2-3
v_call: TRBV2
clone_size: NA
cdr3_nt: TGTGCCAGCAGTGAAGAGGTAGGGACTAAGCAGTATTTT
cdr3_aa: CASSEEVGTKQYF

d_call: TRBD1
j_call: TRBJ2-7
v_call: TRBV7-8
clone_size: NA
cdr3_nt: TGTGCCAGCAGCGCCGGGACAGTTTTTTACGAGCAGTACTTC
cdr3_aa: CASSAGTVFYEQYF

d_call: NA
j_call: TRBJ1-5
v_call: TRBV19
clone_size: few
cdr3_nt: TGTGCCAGTAGTTCCGCGCCGGGTCGCAATAGCAATCAGCCCCAGCATTTT
cdr3_aa: CASSSAPGRNSNQPQHF

d_call: NA
j_call: TRBJ2-4
v_call: TRBV6-2/TRBV6-3
clone_size: NA
cdr3_nt: TGTGCCAGCAGTTTTGATGGGCTAGCCAAAAACATTCAGTACTTC
cdr3_aa: CASSFDGLAKNIQYF

d_call: NA
j_call: TRBJ2-3
v_call: TRBV7-9
clone_size: NA
cdr3_nt: TGTGCCAGCAGTCGAGTGGATACGCAGTATTTT
cdr3_aa: CASSRVDTQYF

d_call: NA
j_call: TRBJ1-1
v_call: TRBV7-3
clone_size: NA
cdr3_nt: TGTGCCAGCAGCTTAAGGAGACAGTTATACACTGAAGCTTTCTTT
cdr3_aa: CASSLRRQLYTEAFF

d_call: NA
j_call: TRBJ2-6
v_call: TRBV25-1
clone_size: few
cdr3_nt: TGTGCCAGCACCCTCGGGGAGTCTGGGGCCAACGTCCTGACTTTC
cdr3_aa: CASTLGESGANVLTF

d_call: NA
j_call: TRBJ1-6
v_call: TRBV5-4
clone_size: NA
cdr3_nt: TGTGCCAGCAGCCGTTTTGGGAGCTCCTATAATTCACCCCTCCACTTT
cdr3_aa: CASSRFGSSYNSPLHF

d_call: NA
j_call: TRBJ1-5
v_call: TRBV2
clone_size: NA
cdr3_nt: TGTGCCAGCAGAGGACAGACCACTAGCAATCAGCCCCAGCATTTT
cdr3_aa: CASRGQTTSNQPQHF

d_call: TRBD1
j_call: TRBJ2-7
v_call: TRBV29-1
clone_size: NA
cdr3_nt: TGCAGCGTTAGGGGGACAGCCTACGAGCAGTACTTC
cdr3_aa: CSVRGTAYEQYF

d_call: NA
j_call: TRBJ1-2
v_call: TRBV2
clone_size: NA
cdr3_nt: TGTGCCAGCAGTGAAATACGGGGGGCTGGTGGCTACACCTTC
cdr3_aa: CASSEIRGAGGYTF

d_call: TRBD1
j_call: TRBJ2-7
v_call: TRBV11-3
clone_size: NA
cdr3_nt: TGTGCCAGCAGCCCGAGACAGGGGGTGAACTACGAGCAGTACTTC
cdr3_aa: CASSPRQGVNYEQYF

d_call: NA
j_call: TRBJ1-2
v_call: TRBV4-3
clone_size: NA
cdr3_nt: TGCGCCAGCAGCCATCAAGAGGACTATGGCTACACCTTC
cdr3_aa: CASSHQEDYGYTF

d_call: NA
j_call: TRBJ2-7
v_call: TRBV11-1
clone_size: NA
cdr3_nt: TGTGCCAGCAGCTTAAACAGGGCCAACGAGCAGTACTTC
cdr3_aa: CASSLNRANEQYF

d_call: NA
j_call: TRBJ1-4
v_call: TRBV5-4
clone_size: NA
cdr3_nt: TGTGCCAGCAGTCCCGACAGTTTTGCAACTAATGAAAAACTGTTTTTT
cdr3_aa: CASSPDSFATNEKLFF

d_call: NA
j_call: TRBJ1-2
v_call: TRBV14
clone_size: few
cdr3_nt: TGTGCCAGCAGCCAAGTGGGGGCTGGTGGCTACACCTTC
cdr3_aa: CASSQVGAGGYTF

d_call: NA
j_call: TRBJ2-7
v_call: TRBV6-1
clone_size: NA
cdr3_nt: TGTGCCAGCAGTGAACGGGGTTCCTACGAGCAGTACTTC
cdr3_aa: CASSERGSYEQYF

d_call: TRBD1
j_call: TRBJ2-6
v_call: TRBV10-3
clone_size: few
cdr3_nt: TGTGCCATCAAGGGGGACAGGGAAAAAGTATTGGGCTCTGGGGCCAACGTCCTGACTTTC
cdr3_aa: CAIKGDREKVLGSGANVLTF

d_call: NA
j_call: TRBJ2-7
v_call: TRBV29-1
clone_size: NA
cdr3_nt: TGCAGCGTTGAAGATGATTCGGGGTTGGGGGAGCAGTACTTC
cdr3_aa: CSVEDDSGLGEQYF

d_call: TRBD2
j_call: TRBJ2-3
v_call: TRBV7-9
clone_size: NA
cdr3_nt: TGTGCCAGCAGCTTTAGGGGAGGGAGCACAGATACGCAGTATTTT
cdr3_aa: CASSFRGGSTDTQYF

d_call: TRBD2
j_call: TRBJ2-3
v_call: TRBV19
clone_size: NA
cdr3_nt: TGTGCCAGTAGTAGGACTAGCGGGGGAACAGATACGCAGTATTTT
cdr3_aa: CASSRTSGGTDTQYF

d_call: NA
j_call: TRBJ2-3
v_call: TRBV27
clone_size: NA
cdr3_nt: TGTGCCACCGCCCGGGTGGGGGGGCCCGCAGATACGCAGTATTTT
cdr3_aa: CATARVGGPADTQYF

d_call: TRBD2
j_call: TRBJ2-3
v_call: TRBV23-1
clone_size: NA
cdr3_nt: TGCGCCAGCAGTCAATCTACTAGCGGCACAGATACGCAGTATTTT
cdr3_aa: CASSQSTSGTDTQYF

d_call: TRBD1
j_call: TRBJ1-6
v_call: TRBV5-1
clone_size: NA
cdr3_nt: TGCGCCAGCAGCGACGGACAGGGTATCCGCTCACCCCTCCACTTT
cdr3_aa: CASSDGQGIRSPLHF

d_call: TRBD1
j_call: TRBJ2-7
v_call: TRBV9
clone_size: NA
cdr3_nt: TGTGCCAGCAGCGTTGGACAGGGTCCCTCCTACGAGCAGTACTTC
cdr3_aa: CASSVGQGPSYEQYF

d_call: TRBD1
j_call: TRBJ1-5
v_call: TRBV6-5
clone_size: once
cdr3_nt: TGTGCCAGCACCCCCGGACAGGTACGGCAGCCCCAGCATTTT
cdr3_aa: CASTPGQVRQPQHF

d_call: TRBD1
j_call: TRBJ2-2
v_call: TRBV2
clone_size: NA
cdr3_nt: TGTGCCAGCGGGCGACAGGGGGACACCGGGGAGCTGTTTTTT
cdr3_aa: CASGRQGDTGELFF

d_call: NA
j_call: TRBJ1-1
v_call: TRBV5-8
clone_size: NA
cdr3_nt: TGTGCCAGCAGCCCGTGGGGCAGGGGTCTAATGAACACTGAAGCTTTCTTT
cdr3_aa: CASSPWGRGLMNTEAFF

d_call: TRBD1
j_call: TRBJ1-2
v_call: TRBV5-1
clone_size: NA
cdr3_nt: TGCGCCAGCAGGCGGACAGGGGACGGACAGGATGGCTACACCTTC
cdr3_aa: CASRRTGDGQDGYTF

d_call: TRBD1
j_call: TRBJ2-7
v_call: TRBV2
clone_size: NA
cdr3_nt: TGTGCCAGCGGAGTGCACCCTGTTCCGGGACAGGGTGATAACAAAGGGGAGCAGTACTTC
cdr3_aa: CASGVHPVPGQGDNKGEQYF

d_call: NA
j_call: TRBJ1-1
v_call: TRBV15
clone_size: few
cdr3_nt: TGTGCCACCAGCAGGCGGCAGAACACTGAAGCTTTCTTT
cdr3_aa: CATSRRQNTEAFF

d_call: TRBD2
j_call: TRBJ2-3
v_call: TRBV7-3
clone_size: NA
cdr3_nt: TGTGCCAGCAGCCGTCGGGGGGGCACAGATACGCAGTATTTT
cdr3_aa: CASSRRGGTDTQYF